The clone carrying this TCR beta chain was seen once. The target antigen is unknown. Trimming pared 3 bases from V and 2 bases from J, leaving 15 bases between. CDR3 size: 16 residues. In germline, CDR1 is ENHRY, CDR2 SYGVKD. The data belong to a study of CD4+ T cells in melanoma. Study results and limitations: Reportedly, melanoma neoantigen-specific CD4+ T cells showed varied differentiation states. CD8+ T cell, macrophage and B cell function reportedly correlated with neoantigen-specific CD4+ T cells.

TCRdb's copy holds only in-frame clones and misses some; the assay was immunoSEQ multiplex PCR. Of roughly 140,000 clones in the sample, roughly 91% are singletons; the top ten hold about 1.5%. The TCR comes from a human donor with melanoma. The chain joins TRBV10-3 to TRBJ2-3; D not resolved. In DNA form, the CDR3 reads TGTGCCATCAGTGAAGGCAGAGGTCGCATCACAGATACGCAGTATTTT. Its translation is CAISEGRGRITDTQYF.